Detailed here is one TCR beta chain. Its antigen is not known. CDR1 and CDR2 (germline): SNHLY, FYNNEI. Trimming pared 4 bases from V and 5 bases from J, leaving 17 bases between. This CDR3 has 15 amino acids. The record originates from a study of shared clonotypes between healthy human individuals. Points from the study as a whole: The expectation was that sequencing depth would affect clonotype sharing among donors. Clonotypes shared by all four sorted-subset donors had higher generation probabilities than non-shared clonotypes. Large sequencing depth failed to make sorted-subset sequencing complete, rarefaction showed.

Produced via immunoSEQ multiplex PCR; TCRdb's table is partial and in-frame only. The table shows around 1.6 million clones, with about 98% occurring only once. The TCR originated in a man in his thirties or forties in good health. The sequenced sample consisted of naive CD4+ T cells sorted from blood. Indicated subset: CD45RA+ positively selected. V gene TRBV2 combines with J gene TRBJ2-5; D tentatively reads TRBD1 or TRBD2 (6 bases each). This CDR3 is CASSGVWGARETQYF. CDR3 sequence (DNA): TGTGCCAGCAGTGGGGTATGGGGGGCGAGGGAGACCCAGTACTTC.